This passage covers 20 T cell receptor beta chains from one sample sequenced in a study of blood T cell repertoires in COVID-19. The assay was immunoSEQ multiplex PCR, and TCRdb's table has in-frame clones only and misses some. The sample has about 160,000 clones, roughly 80% seen once. Material: PBMCs or T cells enriched from blood (not recorded which). All receptors come from a woman aged 55-69 years who had recovered from COVID-19.

V gene TRBV6-5 combines with J gene TRBJ2-1; D gene uncertain. The CDR3 length is 15 residues. Trimming left V 6 bases short and J 5 bases short, with 17 bases between. Germline V lookup: CDR1 MNHEY, CDR2 SVGAGI. Here the CDR3 reads CASSRSPPLDNEQFF. CDR3 sequence (DNA): TGTGCCAGCAGCCGGAGTCCGCCATTAGACAATGAGCAGTTCTTC.

The chain carries TRBV30 and TRBJ2-2; D is perhaps TRBD2 (5 bases). The length of the CDR3 is 14 residues. Germline V gene lookup returns CDR1 GTSNPN and CDR2 SVGIG (reference sequence). The V end was cut by 5 bases, the J end by 3 bases, with 13 bases between. CDR3 loop: CAWGRRQDTGELFF. The CDR3 DNA follows: TGTGCCTGGGGGCGGAGGCAAGACACCGGGGAGCTGTTTTTT. Combining the CDR3 with reference TRBV30 and TRBJ2-2 gives the whole variable domain SQTIHQWPATLVQPVGSPLSLECTVEGTSNPNLYWYRQAAGRGLQLLFYSVGIGQISSEVPQNLSASRPQDRQFILSSKKLLLSDSGFYLCAWGRRQDTGELFFGEGSRLTVL.

This rearrangement joins TRBV10-1 to TRBJ2-2; maybe TRBD1 (5 bases). The CDR3 runs to 13 residues. V was trimmed by 10 bases and J by 6 bases, leaving 15 bases between them. Germline V lookup: CDR1 WNHNN, CDR2 SYGVQD (reference sequence). CDR3 DNA sequence: TGCGCCACCGCAAGGGGAAGCTCCGGGGAGCTGTTTTTT. Translating it yields CATARGSSGELFF.

This chain uses TRBV18 with TRBJ2-1, with a weak D call TRBD1 (6 bases). This CDR3 spans 14 amino acids. The germline gives CDR1 KGHSH, CDR2 LQKENI. Between the trimmed V and J ends, which lost 6 bases and 1 base, there was a span of 10 bases. The CDR3 coding sequence is TGTGCCAGCTCCATCCAGGGGTCCTACAATGAGCAGTTCTTC. Translation gives CASSIQGSYNEQFF.

The chain employs TRBV4-1 and TRBJ2-7; 10 positions agree with TRBD1. The CDR3 contains 16 residues. In germline, CDR1 is MGHRA, CDR2 YSYEKL. The trim removed 0 bases at V and 5 bases at J, leaving 7 bases unmatched. In DNA form, the CDR3 reads TGCGCCAGCAGCCAAGAAGCCCGGGACAGGGGTGACGAGCAGTACTTC. It translates to CASSQEARDRGDEQYF.

This clone appeared a few times. The chain is built from TRBV15 and TRBJ2-3; possible D gene TRBD2, 7 bases. Germline V gene sequence: CDR1 LNHNV, CDR2 YYDKDF (reference sequence). The CDR3 is made up of 18 amino acids. The germline V and J ends were trimmed by 0 bases and 2 bases, with 18 bases remaining between them. The CDR3 region has the DNA TGTGCCACCAGCAGAGATCTTGGCGGGGGCCTTTACACAGATACGCAGTATTTT. Amino acids: CATSRDLGGGLYTDTQYF.

The V and J genes are TRBV3-1 (or the pseudogene TRBV3-2) and TRBJ2-3, with TRBD2 matching over 7 bases. The CDR3 is 15 residues long. V lost 3 bases, J lost 2 bases, and 5 bases stayed unmatched. Per the germline V gene, CDR1 is LGHDT and CDR2 is YNNKEL (reference sequence). The CDR3 nucleotides are TGTGCCAGCAGCCAGCTAGCGGACCTCACAGATACGCAGTATTTT. Amino acids: CASSQLADLTDTQYF.

The gene calls are TRBV2 and TRBJ1-2, with 8 bases matching TRBD1. V shed 7 bases, J shed 2 bases, and the junction held 6 bases outside the gene matches. The CDR3 totals 14 residues. Looked up from germline, CDR1 is SNHLY and CDR2 is FYNNEI. CDR3 nucleotide sequence: TGTGCCAGCATAGACCGGACAGGGAACTATGGCTACACCTTC. Translation gives CASIDRTGNYGYTF.

The chain is built from TRBV11-2 and TRBJ2-7; the D gene is possibly TRBD1 (5 bases). V lost 6 bases to trimming and J lost 3 bases, with 15 bases between them. In germline, CDR1 is SGHAT, CDR2 FQNNGV. CDR3 length: 14 amino acids. The CDR3 coding sequence is TGTGCCAGCAGACCCGACAGTCTCCTCTACGAGCAGTACTTC. Translation gives CASRPDSLLYEQYF.

This clone appeared a few times. The chain joins TRBV27 to TRBJ1-2; D not certain. The CDR3 consists of 14 residues. Per germline, CDR1 MNHEY and CDR2 SMNVEV (reference sequence). V was pared by 2 bases and J by 8 bases, with 15 bases between. CDR3 bases: TGTGCCAGCAGTTTAGTCGGCAGGAAGCAGGGCTACACCTTC. Translating it yields CASSLVGRKQGYTF.

The chain has TRBV11-2 and TRBJ2-5, with TRBD2 as a possible D gene (6 bases). The CDR3 extends over 14 amino acids. V was pared by 5 bases and J by 5 bases, with 15 bases between. CDR1 is SGHAT and CDR2 is FQNNGV in the germline V gene. CDR3 sequence: CASSRLLGGETQYF. Written as DNA, the CDR3 is TGTGCCAGCAGCCGCCTGTTGGGAGGTGAGACCCAGTACTTC.

V is TRBV2 and J is TRBJ2-7, with 7 bases matching TRBD2. Losses at the gene ends were 10 bases for V and 2 bases for J; bases not matched to a gene: 5. Per germline, CDR1 SNHLY and CDR2 FYNNEI. The CDR3 runs to 12 residues. CDR3 nucleotide sequence: TGTGCCACTTGGGGGGGGGCCTACGAGCAGTACTTC. Translated: CATWGGAYEQYF. Filled out from reference TRBV2 and TRBJ2-7, the complete variable domain reads EPEVTQTPSHQVTQMGQEVILRCVPISNHLYFYWYRQILGQKVEFLVSFYNNEISEKSEIFDDQFSVERPDGSNFTLKIRSTKLEDSAMYFCATWGGAYEQYFGPGTRLTVT.

The CDR3: CASSATGGNEQFF. The CDR3 coding sequence is TGTGCCAGCAGCGCAACAGGGGGTAATGAGCAGTTCTTC. The rearrangement links TRBV9 to TRBJ2-1; TRBD1 agrees at 8 bases. This CDR3 spans 13 amino acids. CDR1 and CDR2 (germline): SGDLS, YYNGEE. V lost 3 bases, J lost 7 bases, and 3 bases stayed unmatched.

This clone was seen just once. V and J are TRBV10-1 and TRBJ2-1; TRBD1 is a possible D gene (6 bases). The CDR3 length is 15 residues. In germline, CDR1 is WNHNN, CDR2 SYGVQD (reference sequence). The V gene lost 9 bases and the J gene lost 7 bases, with 22 bases spanning the gap. The CDR3 DNA follows: TGCGCCAGTTACCAGGGGACGCCCAAACCAAATGAGCAGTTCTTC. It yields the protein CASYQGTPKPNEQFF.

Written as DNA, the CDR3 is TGTGCCAGCAGCTTACGACAGGGGGAGAATCAGCCCCAGCATTTT. Translating gives CASSLRQGENQPQHF. V is TRBV13 and J is TRBJ1-5; 9 bases are shared with TRBD1. Trimming took 2 bases from V and 4 from J; bases not matched to a gene: 3. Germline assignment: CDR1 PRHDT and CDR2 FYEKMQ (reference sequence). The length of the CDR3 is 15 residues.

The chain links TRBV4-1 to TRBJ1-1, with D possibly matching TRBD1 (6 bases). Per the germline V gene, CDR1 is MGHRA and CDR2 is YSYEKL. V was pared by 3 bases and J by 0 bases, with 8 bases between. The CDR3 has 14 amino acids. CDR3 protein: CASSQQGLNTEAFF. The DNA of the CDR3 is TGCGCCAGCAGCCAGCAGGGGTTGAACACTGAAGCTTTCTTT.

V and J are TRBV4-2 and TRBJ2-3; TRBD2 matches at 7 bases. The germline V gene has CDR1 LGHNA and CDR2 YNFKEQ. The length of the CDR3 is 15 residues. V shed 4 bases and J 2 bases; nucleotides not matched to a gene: 6. CDR3: CASSLTGTITDTQYF. CDR3 coding DNA: TGTGCCAGCAGCCTGACGGGGACTATCACAGATACGCAGTATTTT.

In this sample, this clone turned up a few times. The genes are TRBV7-2 and TRBJ1-1, with 7 bases lining up with TRBD1. V was clipped by 5 bases and J by 6 bases; unmatched bases: 12. The V gene's germline CDR1 is SGHTA and CDR2 FQGNSA. This CDR3 is built from 15 residues. CDR3 sequence reads: CASSHGQGELPEAFF. The DNA of the CDR3 is TGTGCCAGCAGCCATGGTCAGGGGGAGTTACCTGAAGCTTTCTTT.

The chain recombines TRBV6-5 with TRBJ1-2, with unresolved D. Per the germline V gene, CDR1 is MNHEY and CDR2 is SVGAGI. Trimming stripped 4 bases from V and 2 bases from J, with 5 bases between. The CDR3 loop spans 12 amino acids. The CDR3 nucleotides read TGTGCCAGCAGTTTAACAAACTATGGCTACACCTTC. Protein: CASSLTNYGYTF.

The rearrangement joins TRBV9 to TRBJ2-7; 7 nucleotides line up with TRBD2. The trim removed 0 bases at V and 6 bases at J, leaving 6 bases unmatched. From germline, CDR1 is SGDLS and CDR2 YYNGEE. The CDR3 has 14 residues. CDR3 region: CASSVVSGSREQYF. The CDR3 DNA is TGTGCCAGCAGCGTAGTTAGCGGGTCCCGCGAGCAGTACTTC.